These 25 T cell receptor beta chains came from one sample sequenced in a study of regulatory dendritic cells for organ transplantation. Sequencing used immunoSEQ multiplex PCR; TCRdb keeps in-frame clones, though not all of them. The table lists 15,000 to 20,000 clones, approximately 79% of them singletons. No antigens are known for them. CFSE-labeled sorted T cells met regulatory or mature dendritic cells for five to six days. Sequences were obtained from memory CD4+ T cells from blood cultured with regulatory dendritic cells. Indicated subset: CD45RO+ memory T cells. These receptors were obtained from a human donor in good health.

The rearrangement uses TRBV10-3 and TRBJ1-4; D is perhaps TRBD1 (5 bases). Trimming left V 11 bases short and J 8 bases short, with 15 bases between. The CDR3 length is 12 residues. CDR1 is ENHRY, CDR2 SYGVKD, per germline. CDR3 sequence reads: CAAGDREEKLFF. The DNA of the CDR3 is TGTGCCGCTGGAGACAGAGAAGAAAAACTGTTTTTT.

About this clone: This same CDR3 is encoded by further DNA sequences in the sample. The chain uses TRBV25-1 and TRBJ2-1; D gene uncertain. The CDR3 is 11 residues long. The germline V gene encodes CDR1 MGHDK and CDR2 SYGVNS. Deletions cut 4 bases from V and 4 bases from J, with 2 bases between. CDR3 region: CASSGYNEQFF. CDR3 bases: TGTGCCAGCAGTGGATACAATGAGCAGTTCTTC.

The CDR3 DNA reads as TGTGCCTGGAATCTGGGGGAGCACATATATTTT. Protein product: CAWNLGEHIYF. The J gene is TRBJ1-3, the V gene TRBV30, with D possibly TRBD1 on 5 matching bases. V lost 4 bases, J lost 12 bases, and 13 bases lay in between. This CDR3 comprises 11 residues. Germline CDR1 GTSNPN, CDR2 SVGIG (reference sequence).

The rearrangement joins TRBV5-4 to TRBJ2-1; 12 nucleotides match TRBD2. The trim removed 5 bases at V and 6 bases at J, leaving 6 bases unmatched. CDR3 length: 15 amino acids. Germline V CDR1 and CDR2: SGHNT, YYREEE (reference sequence). The CDR3 bases are TGTGCCAGCAGAGGCCTAGCGGGAGGGTCCAATGAGCAGTTCTTC. Protein product: CASRGLAGGSNEQFF. The full variable domain, with the rest looked up from reference TRBV5-4 and TRBJ2-1, is ETGVTQSPTHLIKTRGQQVTLRCSSQSGHNTVSWYQQALGQGPQFIFQYYREEENGRGNFPPRFSGLQFPNYSSELNVNALELDDSALYLCASRGLAGGSNEQFFGPGTRLTVL.

The V call is TRBV19, the J call TRBJ1-2, with D possibly TRBD1 on 5 matching bases. Germline CDR1 reads LNHDA; CDR2 reads SQIVND (reference sequence). The CDR3 runs to 15 residues. With 7 bases removed from V and 4 bases from J, the gap between germline ends came to 19 bases. The CDR3 here is CASTLSGSGTYGYTF. Written as DNA, the CDR3 is TGTGCCAGTACCCTGAGCGGGTCAGGGACCTATGGCTACACCTTC.

The sample holds one count of this clone. J is TRBJ2-7 and V is TRBV18, with 8 positions matching TRBD1. The CDR3 extends over 14 amino acids. V lost 3 bases, J lost 2 bases, and 3 bases stayed unmatched. CDR1 and CDR2 (germline): KGHSH, LQKENI. The CDR3 sequence is CASSPRTGTYEQYF. As DNA, the CDR3 is TGTGCCAGCTCACCCCGGACAGGGACCTACGAGCAGTACTTC.

V gene TRBV4-2 combines with J gene TRBJ2-2, with D possibly being TRBD2 (6 bases). Between the trimmed V and J ends, which lost 0 bases and 6 bases, there was a span of 17 bases. Per the germline V gene, CDR1 is LGHNA and CDR2 is YNFKEQ. There are 17 residues in the CDR3. CDR3 coding DNA: TGTGCCAGCAGCCAAGATCATAGCGGAGGGAGGTCCGGGGAGCTGTTTTTT. Translating it yields CASSQDHSGGRSGELFF.

The chain couples TRBV4-2 to TRBJ1-2, with 10 bases identical to TRBD1. The CDR3 totals 15 residues. Germline V gene data show CDR1 as LGHNA and CDR2 as YNFKEQ. The trim removed 0 bases at V and 6 bases at J, leaving 4 bases unmatched. CDR3 amino acids: CASSQDRDRGNGYTF. In DNA, the CDR3 is TGTGCCAGCAGCCAAGATCGGGACAGGGGCAATGGCTACACCTTC.

The chain combines TRBV19 with TRBJ1-2; D is ambiguous. Germline loops: CDR1 LNHDA, CDR2 SQIVND (reference sequence). The length of the CDR3 is 15 residues. The germline V and J ends were trimmed by 6 bases and 5 bases, with 19 bases remaining between them. The CDR3 nucleotides are TGTGCCAGTAGGTTGTCGCCTCTCGGGATATATGGCTACACCTTC. This encodes CASRLSPLGIYGYTF.

Here the CDR3 reads CASTGSGGYGYTF. CDR3 nucleotide sequence: TGTGCCAGCACAGGGTCTGGCGGCTATGGCTACACCTTC. This chain links TRBV2 with TRBJ1-2; a possible D gene is TRBD1 (5 bases). CDR1 is SNHLY and CDR2 is FYNNEI in the germline V gene. V was pared by 7 bases and J by 4 bases, with 13 bases between. The CDR3 runs 13 residues.

This chain joins TRBV30 and TRBJ2-1, with D unresolved. The CDR3 contains 14 residues. Trimming pared 2 bases from V and 0 bases from J, leaving 8 bases between. The germline V gene has CDR1 GTSNPN and CDR2 SVGIG (reference sequence). CDR3 coding DNA: TGTGCCTGGAGTATGACGAGCTCCTACAATGAGCAGTTCTTC. Translated, it gives CAWSMTSSYNEQFF.

The CDR3 reads CASSVGWDSQETQYF. CDR3 DNA: TGTGCCAGCAGCGTAGGATGGGACAGTCAAGAGACCCAGTACTTC. The gene calls are TRBV9 and TRBJ2-5, with 7 bases fitting TRBD1. V lost 0 bases and J lost 2; bases outside the gene matches: 4. The CDR3 loop spans 15 amino acids. Germline assignment: CDR1 SGDLS and CDR2 YYNGEE.

V usage is TRBV5-4 and J usage is TRBJ2-5, with D possibly being TRBD1 or TRBD2 (5 bases each). With 1 base removed from V and 5 bases from J, the gap between germline ends came to 12 bases. CDR1 is SGHNT, CDR2 YYREEE, per germline (reference sequence). The CDR3 has 14 amino acids. The CDR3 spells CASSLPGARETQYF. DNA of the CDR3: TGTGCCAGCAGCTTGCCCGGGGCCCGGGAGACCCAGTACTTC.

The chain is built from TRBV4-1 and TRBJ1-6; no clear D. The germline V gene encodes CDR1 MGHRA and CDR2 YSYEKL. V lost 4 bases and J lost 10, with 17 bases in between. The CDR3 runs 15 residues. The CDR3 DNA is TGCGCCAGCAGCCCGGGGTTGGGGTCGGGGTCACCCCTCCACTTT. Its translation: CASSPGLGSGSPLHF.

This clone was found a few times. This chain joins TRBV5-1 and TRBJ1-5, with TRBD1 identical over 8 bases. The CDR3 consists of 15 residues. V trimming: 7 bases; J trimming: 7 bases; junction bases outside the gene matches: 13. Germline V CDR1 and CDR2: SGHRS, YFSETQ. The CDR3, as DNA: TGCGCCAGCGGGCCCCGGACAGGGCACGAACAGCCCCAGCATTTT. Translation: CASGPRTGHEQPQHF.

This clone turned up a few times. The gene calls are TRBV14 and TRBJ1-6, with D unclear. The V and J ends lost 3 bases and 11 bases respectively, with 5 bases between them. Germline V gene data show CDR1 as SGHDN and CDR2 as FVKESK. This CDR3 comprises 11 residues. As DNA, the CDR3 is TGTGCCAGCAGCCATGGGACACCCCTCCACTTT. It codes for CASSHGTPLHF.

The chain employs TRBV30 and TRBJ1-6; D possibly corresponds to TRBD1 (5 bases). CDR3 length: 15 amino acids. Germline CDR1 GTSNPN, CDR2 SVGIG (reference sequence). V was shortened by 2 bases and J by 7 bases, with 15 bases between the two germline ends. CDR3 sequence: CAWSLTGLGNSPLHF. The DNA of the CDR3 is TGTGCCTGGAGTTTGACGGGACTGGGAAATTCACCCCTCCACTTT. The full variable domain, with the rest looked up from reference TRBV30 and TRBJ1-6, is SQTIHQWPATLVQPVGSPLSLECTVEGTSNPNLYWYRQAAGRGLQLLFYSVGIGQISSEVPQNLSASRPQDRQFILSSKKLLLSDSGFYLCAWSLTGLGNSPLHFGNGTRLTVT.

The sample holds a few counts of this clone. V is TRBV4-1 and J is TRBJ1-1; D is undetermined. Germline CDR1 MGHRA, CDR2 YSYEKL. Trimming took 5 bases from V and 11 from J, leaving 9 bases between them. The CDR3 extends over 10 amino acids. The CDR3 nucleotides are TGCGCCAGCAGCTCTCGGTTTGCTTTCTTT. This gives the protein CASSSRFAFF.

V is TRBV7-9 and J is TRBJ1-2; D is undetermined. V was clipped by 2 bases and J by 4 bases, with 14 bases between them. The CDR3 is made up of 15 amino acids. Germline V CDR1 and CDR2: SEHNR, FQNEAQ (reference sequence). The CDR3 sequence is CASSLLREGTYGYTF. DNA for the CDR3: TGTGCCAGCAGCTTACTGCGTGAGGGAACCTATGGCTACACCTTC.

The chain uses TRBV9 and TRBJ2-3; 9 nucleotides line up with TRBD2. The CDR3 length is 15 residues. Germline V gene sequence: CDR1 SGDLS, CDR2 YYNGEE. V lost 4 bases to trimming and J lost 4 bases; unmatched junction nucleotides: 7. CDR3 sequence reads: CASSPGTSPADTQYF. CDR3 DNA sequence: TGTGCCAGCAGCCCTGGGACTAGCCCCGCAGATACGCAGTATTTT.

The V gene is TRBV5-1, the J gene TRBJ2-3, with D possibly TRBD1 on 5 matching bases. CDR3 length: 14 amino acids. CDR1 SGHRS and CDR2 YFSETQ come from the germline V gene. V lost 2 bases, J lost 6 bases, and 13 bases lay in between. The CDR3 DNA follows: TGCGCCAGCAGCTTCGAAGCACAGGCGGATACGCAGTATTTT. Translated: CASSFEAQADTQYF.

The V and J genes are TRBV9 and TRBJ2-1; TRBD1 might be the D (5 bases). The CDR3 length is 12 residues. Deletions cut 4 bases from V and 8 bases from J, with 10 bases between. Germline values: CDR1 SGDLS, CDR2 YYNGEE. The CDR3 sequence is CASSPPGYEQFF. The CDR3 region has the DNA TGTGCCAGCAGCCCCCCAGGGTATGAGCAGTTCTTC.

This chain links TRBV15 with TRBJ2-2; D possibly matches TRBD1 or TRBD2 (6 bases each). Trimming removed 7 bases at V and 3 bases at J, with 15 bases between. The CDR3 contains 15 residues. Germline loops: CDR1 LNHNV, CDR2 YYDKDF (reference sequence). CDR3 nucleotide sequence: TGTGCCACCACCCTGGGGGGCGTGGACACCGGGGAGCTGTTTTTT. Translated: CATTLGGVDTGELFF.

This chain uses TRBV6-5 with TRBJ2-7; TRBD1 matches 7 bases. The CDR3 runs 15 residues. Germline CDR1 reads MNHEY; CDR2 reads SVGAGI. Losses at the gene ends were 2 bases for V and 3 bases for J; bases not matched to a gene: 7. The CDR3 coding sequence is TGTGCCAGCAGTTACGAACCCCGACAGGGCTACGAGCAGTACTTC. Its translation is CASSYEPRQGYEQYF.

The chain carries TRBV4-2 and TRBJ1-1; D is undetermined. Germline V gene sequence: CDR1 LGHNA, CDR2 YNFKEQ. Between the trimmed V and J ends, which lost 3 bases and 7 bases, there was a span of 15 bases. The CDR3 totals 14 residues. CDR3 sequence (DNA): TGTGCCAGCAGCCAGGGCCTAAACCTACGTGAAGCTTTCTTT. Residues: CASSQGLNLREAFF.